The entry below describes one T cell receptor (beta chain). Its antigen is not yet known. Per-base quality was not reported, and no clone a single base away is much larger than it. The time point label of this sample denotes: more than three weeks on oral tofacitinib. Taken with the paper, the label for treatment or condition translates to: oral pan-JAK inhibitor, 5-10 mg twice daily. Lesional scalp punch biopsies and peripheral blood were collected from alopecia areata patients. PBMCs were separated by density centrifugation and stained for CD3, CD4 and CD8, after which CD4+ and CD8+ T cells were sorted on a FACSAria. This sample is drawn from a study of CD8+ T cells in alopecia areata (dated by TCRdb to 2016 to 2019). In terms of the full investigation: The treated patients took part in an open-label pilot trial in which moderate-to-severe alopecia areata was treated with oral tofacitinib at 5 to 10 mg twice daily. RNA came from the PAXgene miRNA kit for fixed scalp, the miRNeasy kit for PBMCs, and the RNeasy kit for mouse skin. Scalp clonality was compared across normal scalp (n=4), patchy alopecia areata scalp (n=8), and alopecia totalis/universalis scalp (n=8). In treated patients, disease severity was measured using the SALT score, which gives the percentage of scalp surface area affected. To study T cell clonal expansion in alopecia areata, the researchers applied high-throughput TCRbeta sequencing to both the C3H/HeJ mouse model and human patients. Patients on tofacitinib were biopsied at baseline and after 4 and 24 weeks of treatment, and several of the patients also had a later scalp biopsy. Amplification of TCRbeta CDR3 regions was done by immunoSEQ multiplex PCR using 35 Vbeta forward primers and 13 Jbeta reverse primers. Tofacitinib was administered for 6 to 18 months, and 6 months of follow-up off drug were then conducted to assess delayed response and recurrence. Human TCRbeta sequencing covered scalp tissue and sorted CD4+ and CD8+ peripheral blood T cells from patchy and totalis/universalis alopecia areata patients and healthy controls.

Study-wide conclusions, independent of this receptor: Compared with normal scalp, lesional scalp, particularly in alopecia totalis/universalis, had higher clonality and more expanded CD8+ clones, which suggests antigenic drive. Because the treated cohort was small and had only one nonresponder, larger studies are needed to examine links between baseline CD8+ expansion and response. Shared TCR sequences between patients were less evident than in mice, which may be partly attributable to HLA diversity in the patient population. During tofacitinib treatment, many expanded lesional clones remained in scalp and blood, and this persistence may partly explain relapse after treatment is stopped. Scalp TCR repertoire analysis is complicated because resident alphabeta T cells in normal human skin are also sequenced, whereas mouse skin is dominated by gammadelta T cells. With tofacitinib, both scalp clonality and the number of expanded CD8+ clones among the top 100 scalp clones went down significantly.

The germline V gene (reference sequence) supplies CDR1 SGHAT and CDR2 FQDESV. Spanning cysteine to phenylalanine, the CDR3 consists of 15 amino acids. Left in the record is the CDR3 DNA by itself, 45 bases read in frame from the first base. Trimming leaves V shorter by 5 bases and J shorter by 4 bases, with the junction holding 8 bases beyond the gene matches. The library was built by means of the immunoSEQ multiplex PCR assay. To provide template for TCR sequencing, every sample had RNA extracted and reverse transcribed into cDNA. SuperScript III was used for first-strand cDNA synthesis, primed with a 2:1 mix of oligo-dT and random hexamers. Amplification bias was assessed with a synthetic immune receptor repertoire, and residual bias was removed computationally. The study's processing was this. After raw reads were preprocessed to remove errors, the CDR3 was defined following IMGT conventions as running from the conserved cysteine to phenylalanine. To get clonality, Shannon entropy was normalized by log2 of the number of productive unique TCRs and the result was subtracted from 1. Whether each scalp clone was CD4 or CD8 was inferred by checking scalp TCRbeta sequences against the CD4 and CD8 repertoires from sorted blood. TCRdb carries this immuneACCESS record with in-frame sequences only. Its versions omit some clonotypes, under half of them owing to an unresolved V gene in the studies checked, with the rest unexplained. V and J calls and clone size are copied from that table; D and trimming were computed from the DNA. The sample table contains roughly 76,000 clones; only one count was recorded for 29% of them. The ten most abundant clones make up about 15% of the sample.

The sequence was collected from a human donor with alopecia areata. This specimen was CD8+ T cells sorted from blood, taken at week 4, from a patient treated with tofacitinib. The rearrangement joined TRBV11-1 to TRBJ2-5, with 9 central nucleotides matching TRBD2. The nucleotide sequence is TGTGCCAGCAGCACTATGCTACTAGCGGGAGAGACCCAGTACTTC. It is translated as CASSTMLLAGETQYF.